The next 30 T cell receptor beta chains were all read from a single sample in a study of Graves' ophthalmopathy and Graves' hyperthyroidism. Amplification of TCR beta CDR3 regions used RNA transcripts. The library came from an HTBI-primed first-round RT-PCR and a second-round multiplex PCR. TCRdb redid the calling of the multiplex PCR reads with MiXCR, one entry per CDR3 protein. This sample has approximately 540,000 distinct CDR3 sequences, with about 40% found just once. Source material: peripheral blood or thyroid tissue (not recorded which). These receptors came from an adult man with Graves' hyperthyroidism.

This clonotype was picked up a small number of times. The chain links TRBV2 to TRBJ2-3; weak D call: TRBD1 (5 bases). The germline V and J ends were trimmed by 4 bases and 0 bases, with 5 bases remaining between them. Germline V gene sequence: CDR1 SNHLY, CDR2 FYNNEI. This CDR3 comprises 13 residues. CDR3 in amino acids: CASSGQSTDTQYF. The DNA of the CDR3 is TGTGCCAGCAGTGGACAGAGCACAGATACGCAGTATTTT.

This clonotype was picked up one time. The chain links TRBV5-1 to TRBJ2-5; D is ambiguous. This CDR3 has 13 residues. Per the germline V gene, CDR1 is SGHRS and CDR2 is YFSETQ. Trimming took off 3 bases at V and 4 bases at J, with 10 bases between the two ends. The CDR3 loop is CASSSESGETQYF. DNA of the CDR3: TGCGCCAGCAGCTCGGAGTCTGGAGAGACCCAGTACTTC.

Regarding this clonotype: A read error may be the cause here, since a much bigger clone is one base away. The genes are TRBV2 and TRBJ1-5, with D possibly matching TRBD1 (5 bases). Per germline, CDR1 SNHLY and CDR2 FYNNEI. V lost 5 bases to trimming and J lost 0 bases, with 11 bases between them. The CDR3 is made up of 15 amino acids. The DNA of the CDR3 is TGTGCCAGCAGTTACCGGGGGGGTAGCAATCAGCCCCAGCATTTT. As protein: CASSYRGGSNQPQHF.

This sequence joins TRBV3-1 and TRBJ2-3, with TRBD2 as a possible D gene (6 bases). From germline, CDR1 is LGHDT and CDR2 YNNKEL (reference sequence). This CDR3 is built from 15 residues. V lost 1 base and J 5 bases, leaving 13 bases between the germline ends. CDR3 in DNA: TGTGCCAGCAGCCAAGCTCGGGGGTCGGGAGATACGCAGTATTTT. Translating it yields CASSQARGSGDTQYF.

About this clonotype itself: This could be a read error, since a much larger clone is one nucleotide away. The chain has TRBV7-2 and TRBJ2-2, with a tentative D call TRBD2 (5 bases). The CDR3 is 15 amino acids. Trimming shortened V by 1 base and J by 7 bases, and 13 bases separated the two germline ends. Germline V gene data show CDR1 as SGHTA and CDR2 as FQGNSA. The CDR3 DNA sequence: TGTGCCAGCAGCTTAGTTCGCGGGTTTATCGGGGAGCTGTTTTTT. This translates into CASSLVRGFIGELFF.

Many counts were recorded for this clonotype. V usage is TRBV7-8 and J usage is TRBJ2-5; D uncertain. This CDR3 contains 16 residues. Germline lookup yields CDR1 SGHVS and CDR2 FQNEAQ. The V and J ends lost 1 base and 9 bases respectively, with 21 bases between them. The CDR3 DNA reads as TGTGCCAGCAGCTTAGATGCGGCACTTGAGGCTCAGGCCCAGTACTTC. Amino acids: CASSLDAALEAQAQYF. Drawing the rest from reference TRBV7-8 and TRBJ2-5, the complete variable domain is GAGVSQSPRYKVAKRGQDVALRCDPISGHVSLFWYQQALGQGPEFLTYFQNEAQLDKSGLPSDRFFAERPEGSVSTLKIQRTQQEDSAVYLCASSLDAALEAQAQYFGPGTRLLVL.

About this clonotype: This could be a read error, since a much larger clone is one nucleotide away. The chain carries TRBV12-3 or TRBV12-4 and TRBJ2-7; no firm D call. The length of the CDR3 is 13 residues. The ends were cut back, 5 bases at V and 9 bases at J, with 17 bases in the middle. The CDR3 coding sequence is TGTGCCAGCAGTCTCTCGGAGAGGTCGGGGCAGTACTTC. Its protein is CASSLSERSGQYF.

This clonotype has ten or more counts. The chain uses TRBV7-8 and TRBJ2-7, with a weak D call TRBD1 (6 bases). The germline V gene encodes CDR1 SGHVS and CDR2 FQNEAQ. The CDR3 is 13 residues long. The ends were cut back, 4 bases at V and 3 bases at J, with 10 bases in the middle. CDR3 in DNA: TGTGCCAGCAGCTCGACGACAGGCTACGAGCAGTACTTC. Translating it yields CASSSTTGYEQYF.

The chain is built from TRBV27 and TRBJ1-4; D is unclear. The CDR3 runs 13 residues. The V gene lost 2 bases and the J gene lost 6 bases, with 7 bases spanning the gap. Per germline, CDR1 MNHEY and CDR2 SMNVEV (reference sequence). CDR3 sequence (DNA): TGTGCCAGCAGTTTAGACATAGATGAAAAACTGTTTTTT. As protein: CASSLDIDEKLFF.

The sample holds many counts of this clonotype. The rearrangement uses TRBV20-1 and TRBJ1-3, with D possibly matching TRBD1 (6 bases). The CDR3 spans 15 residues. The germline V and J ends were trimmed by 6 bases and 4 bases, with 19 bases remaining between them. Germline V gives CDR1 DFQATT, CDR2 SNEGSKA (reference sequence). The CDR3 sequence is CSARSPGEWGNTIYF. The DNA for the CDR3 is TGCAGTGCAAGATCCCCAGGGGAGTGGGGAAACACCATATATTTT.

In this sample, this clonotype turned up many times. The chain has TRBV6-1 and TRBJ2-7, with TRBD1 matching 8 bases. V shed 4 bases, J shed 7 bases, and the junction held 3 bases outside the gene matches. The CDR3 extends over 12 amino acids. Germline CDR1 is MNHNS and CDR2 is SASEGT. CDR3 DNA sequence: TGTGCCAGCAGTGCACAGGGGGTAGAGCAGTACTTC. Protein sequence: CASSAQGVEQYF.

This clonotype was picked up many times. CDR3 nucleotide sequence: TGTGCCAGCAGCCCGGGGACAGGCCCTAATGAAAAACTGTTTTTT. It encodes CASSPGTGPNEKLFF. The chain employs TRBV7-9 and TRBJ1-4, with 8 bases that match TRBD1. The CDR3 length is 15 residues. Per germline, CDR1 SEHNR and CDR2 FQNEAQ (reference sequence). J was trimmed by 3 bases and V by 5 bases; bases with no gene match: 5.

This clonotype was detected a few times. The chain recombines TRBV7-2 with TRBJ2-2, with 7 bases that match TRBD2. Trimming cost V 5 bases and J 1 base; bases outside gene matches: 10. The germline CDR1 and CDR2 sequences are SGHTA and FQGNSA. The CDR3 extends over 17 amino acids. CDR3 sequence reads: CASSTRLTSQNTGELFF. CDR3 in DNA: TGTGCCAGCAGCACCCGTCTGACTAGCCAGAACACCGGGGAGCTGTTTTTT.

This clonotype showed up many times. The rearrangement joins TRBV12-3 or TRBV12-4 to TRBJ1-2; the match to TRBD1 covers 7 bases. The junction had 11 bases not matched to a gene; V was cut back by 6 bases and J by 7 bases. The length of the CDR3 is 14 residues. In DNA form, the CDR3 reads TGTGCCAGCAGCCGGACAGGTCCTGCTTTTGGCTACACCTTC. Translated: CASSRTGPAFGYTF.

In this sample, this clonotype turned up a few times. CDR3 nucleotides: TGTGCCTGTGTGTTTCGGACAGGGAACACCGGGGAGCTGTTTTTT. Protein sequence: CACVFRTGNTGELFF. This chain joins TRBV30 and TRBJ2-2, with TRBD1 identical over 7 bases. Unmatched junction bases numbered 8, after V lost 6 bases and J lost 1 base. CDR1 GTSNPN and CDR2 SVGIG come from the germline V gene (reference sequence). The CDR3 covers 15 residues.

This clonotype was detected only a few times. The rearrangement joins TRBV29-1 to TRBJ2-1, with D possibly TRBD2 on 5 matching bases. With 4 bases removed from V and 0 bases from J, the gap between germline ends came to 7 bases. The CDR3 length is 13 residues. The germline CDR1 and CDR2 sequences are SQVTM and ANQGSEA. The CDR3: CSVGAGSYNEQFF. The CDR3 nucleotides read TGCAGCGTTGGGGCGGGCTCCTACAATGAGCAGTTCTTC.

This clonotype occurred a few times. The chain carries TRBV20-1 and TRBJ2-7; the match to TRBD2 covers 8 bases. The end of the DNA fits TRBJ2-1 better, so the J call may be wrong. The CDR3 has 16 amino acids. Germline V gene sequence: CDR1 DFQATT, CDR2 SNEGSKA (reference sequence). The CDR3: CSARDPGGGGYNEQFF. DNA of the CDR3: TGCAGTGCTAGAGATCCGGGAGGGGGGGGATACAATGAGCAGTTCTTC.

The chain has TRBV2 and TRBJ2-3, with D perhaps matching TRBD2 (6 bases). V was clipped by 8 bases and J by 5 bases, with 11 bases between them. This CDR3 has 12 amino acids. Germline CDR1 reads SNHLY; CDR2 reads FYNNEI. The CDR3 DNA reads TGTGCCAGCGCCGGGGGAGGAGATACGCAGTATTTT. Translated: CASAGGGDTQYF.

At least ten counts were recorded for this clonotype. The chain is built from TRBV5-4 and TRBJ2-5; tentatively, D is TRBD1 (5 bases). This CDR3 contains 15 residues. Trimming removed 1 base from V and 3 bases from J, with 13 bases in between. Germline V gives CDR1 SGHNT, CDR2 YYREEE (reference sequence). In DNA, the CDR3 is TGTGCCAGCAGCTTGAGTAGTGCAGGGAAAGAGACCCAGTACTTC. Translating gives CASSLSSAGKETQYF.

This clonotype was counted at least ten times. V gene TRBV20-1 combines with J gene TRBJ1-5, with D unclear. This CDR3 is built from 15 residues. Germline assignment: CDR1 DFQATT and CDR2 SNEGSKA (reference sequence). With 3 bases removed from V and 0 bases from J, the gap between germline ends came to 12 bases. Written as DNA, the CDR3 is TGCAGTGCTAGGGCCAGCCCATATAGCAATCAGCCCCAGCATTTT. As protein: CSARASPYSNQPQHF.

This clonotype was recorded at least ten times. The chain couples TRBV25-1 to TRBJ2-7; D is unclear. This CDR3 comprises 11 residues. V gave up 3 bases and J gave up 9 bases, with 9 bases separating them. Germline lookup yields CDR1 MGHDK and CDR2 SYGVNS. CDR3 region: CASSDTKGQYF. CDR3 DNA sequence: TGTGCCAGCAGTGATACAAAGGGGCAGTACTTC.

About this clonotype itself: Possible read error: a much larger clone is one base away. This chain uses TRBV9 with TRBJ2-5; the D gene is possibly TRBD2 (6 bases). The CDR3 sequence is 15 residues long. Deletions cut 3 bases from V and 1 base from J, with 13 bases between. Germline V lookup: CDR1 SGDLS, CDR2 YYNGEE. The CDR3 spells CASSADLAAQETQYF. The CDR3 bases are TGTGCCAGCAGCGCCGACTTAGCGGCCCAAGAGACCCAGTACTTC.

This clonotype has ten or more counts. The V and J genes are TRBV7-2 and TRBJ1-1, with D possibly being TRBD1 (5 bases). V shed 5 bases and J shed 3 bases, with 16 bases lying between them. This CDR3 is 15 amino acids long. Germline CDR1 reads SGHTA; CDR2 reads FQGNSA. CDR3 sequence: CASSPRGRWDTEAFF. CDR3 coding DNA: TGTGCCAGCAGCCCCCGGGGCAGGTGGGACACTGAAGCTTTCTTT.

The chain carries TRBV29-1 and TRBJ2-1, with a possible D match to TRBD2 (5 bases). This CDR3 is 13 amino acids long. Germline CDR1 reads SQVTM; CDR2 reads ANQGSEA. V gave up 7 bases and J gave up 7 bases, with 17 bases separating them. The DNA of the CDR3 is TGCAGCGGCGGGTCCCTAGGTAGGAATGAGCAGTTCTTC. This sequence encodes CSGGSLGRNEQFF.

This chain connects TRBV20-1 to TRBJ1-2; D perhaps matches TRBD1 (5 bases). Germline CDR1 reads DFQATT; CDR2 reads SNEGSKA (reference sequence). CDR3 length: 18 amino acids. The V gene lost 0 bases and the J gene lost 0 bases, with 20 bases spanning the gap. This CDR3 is CSARDQFSRAPANYGYTF. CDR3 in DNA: TGCAGTGCTAGAGATCAATTTAGCAGGGCCCCAGCTAACTATGGCTACACCTTC.

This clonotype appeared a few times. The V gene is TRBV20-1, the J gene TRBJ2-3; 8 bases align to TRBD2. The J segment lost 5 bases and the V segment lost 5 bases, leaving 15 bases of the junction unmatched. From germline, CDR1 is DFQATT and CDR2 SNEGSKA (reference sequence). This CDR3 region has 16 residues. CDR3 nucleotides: TGCAGTGCTCTAGAGATCTCAGCGGGAGTTCAAGATACGCAGTATTTT. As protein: CSALEISAGVQDTQYF.

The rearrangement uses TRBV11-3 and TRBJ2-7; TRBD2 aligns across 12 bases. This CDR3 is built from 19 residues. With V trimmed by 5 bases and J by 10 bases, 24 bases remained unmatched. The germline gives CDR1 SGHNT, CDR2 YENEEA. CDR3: CASSQERSGRTSGAQIQYF. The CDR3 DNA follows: TGTGCCAGCAGCCAAGAACGATCGGGGAGGACTAGCGGGGCGCAGATTCAGTACTTC.

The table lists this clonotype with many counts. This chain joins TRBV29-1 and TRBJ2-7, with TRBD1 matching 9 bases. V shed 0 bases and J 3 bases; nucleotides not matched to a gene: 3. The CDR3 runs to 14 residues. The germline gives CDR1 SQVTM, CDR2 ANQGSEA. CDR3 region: CSVEDSGQGYEQYF. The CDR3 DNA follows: TGCAGCGTTGAAGATTCGGGACAGGGCTACGAGCAGTACTTC.

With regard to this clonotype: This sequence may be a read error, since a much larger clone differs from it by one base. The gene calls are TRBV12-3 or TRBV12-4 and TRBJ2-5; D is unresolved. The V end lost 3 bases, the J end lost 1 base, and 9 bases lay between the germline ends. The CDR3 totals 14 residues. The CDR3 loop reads CASSFSGPQETQYF. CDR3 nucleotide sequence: TGTGCCAGCAGTTTTTCCGGGCCCCAAGAGACCCAGTACTTC.

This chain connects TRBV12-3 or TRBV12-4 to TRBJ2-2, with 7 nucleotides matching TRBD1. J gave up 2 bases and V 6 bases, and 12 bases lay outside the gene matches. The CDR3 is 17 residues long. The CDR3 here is CASRSPGQAINTGELFF. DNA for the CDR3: TGTGCCAGCAGATCTCCAGGACAGGCGATTAACACCGGGGAGCTGTTTTTT.